This TCR beta chain comes out of a study of identical twins. Study observations and caveats: Possibly, invariant MAIT and iNKT cells partly confounded zero-insertion analyses. An excess of low generation probability was shown by twin-shared out-of-frame alpha sequences.

TCRdb analysed the 5' RACE reads with MiXCR anew, one entry per CDR3 protein. The sample has about 1.7 million distinct CDR3 sequences, 32% seen once. Healthy Caucasians were all of the donors. Deletions cut 4 bases from V and 5 bases from J, with 9 bases between. The CDR3 length is 13 residues. The germline CDR1 and CDR2 sequences are MNHEY and SMNVEV (reference sequence). This clonotype has just a few counts. Its specificity is unknown. This receptor was taken from a newborn girl in good health. The chain uses TRBV27 and TRBJ2-4, with D uncertain. The sample was cord blood. CDR3 sequence reads: CASSWSAENIQYF. The CDR3 nucleotides are TGTGCCAGCAGTTGGTCGGCTGAAAACATTCAGTACTTC.